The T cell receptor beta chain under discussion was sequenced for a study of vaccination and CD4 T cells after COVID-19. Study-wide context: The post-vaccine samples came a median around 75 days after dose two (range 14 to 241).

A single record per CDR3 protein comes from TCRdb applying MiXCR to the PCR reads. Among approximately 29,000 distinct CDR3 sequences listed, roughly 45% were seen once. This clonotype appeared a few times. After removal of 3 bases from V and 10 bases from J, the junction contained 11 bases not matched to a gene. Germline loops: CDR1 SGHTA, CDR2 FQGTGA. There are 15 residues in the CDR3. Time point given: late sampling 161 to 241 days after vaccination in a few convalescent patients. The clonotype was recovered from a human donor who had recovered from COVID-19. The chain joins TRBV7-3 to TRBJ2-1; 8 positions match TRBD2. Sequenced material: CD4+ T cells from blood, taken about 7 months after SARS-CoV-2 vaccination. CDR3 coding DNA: TGTGCCAGCAGCTTGACGGGACTAGGAGCGGGGGAGCAGTTCTTC. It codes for CASSLTGLGAGEQFF.